This T cell receptor beta chain stems from a study of cytomegalovirus exposure and HLA in healthy donors. Regarding the study as a whole: In a later analysis, V- and J-gene trimming of beta chains associated with a DCLRE1C missense variant, replicated independently. Most observed TCR sequences were rare, whereas some public TCRs were detected in many donors. Prediction of most subjects' HLA-A and HLA-B alleles by TCR beta sequences was reportedly accurate.

Deletions cut 0 bases from V and 1 base from J, with 7 bases between. The CDR3 has 15 residues. The germline gives CDR1 LNHDA, CDR2 SQIVND (reference sequence). Note on this clone: Its antigen is unknown.

It was with 60 Vbeta and 13 Jbeta primers that the PCR ran. This table comes from immunoSEQ multiplex PCR, and its TCRdb copy is limited to in-frame clones, with some not included. The sample has 150,000 or so clones; 70% to 80% are singletons. It was healthy bone marrow donors who served as donors. This chain joins TRBV19 and TRBJ1-5; D is undetermined. Sequencing input: PBMCs. This TCR derives from a middle-aged man in good health and CMV-seropositive. As DNA, the CDR3 is TGTGCCAGTAGTATAGAAAGTCGGAGCAATCAGCCCCAGCATTTT. This translates into CASSIESRSNQPQHF.